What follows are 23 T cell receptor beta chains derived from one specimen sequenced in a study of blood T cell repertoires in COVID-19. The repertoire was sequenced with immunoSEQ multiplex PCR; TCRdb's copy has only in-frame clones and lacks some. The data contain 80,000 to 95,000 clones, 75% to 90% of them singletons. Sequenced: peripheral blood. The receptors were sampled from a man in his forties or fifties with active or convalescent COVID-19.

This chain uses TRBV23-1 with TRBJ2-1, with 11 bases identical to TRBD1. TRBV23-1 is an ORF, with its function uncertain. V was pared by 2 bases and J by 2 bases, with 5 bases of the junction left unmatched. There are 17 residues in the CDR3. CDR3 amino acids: CASSQPGQGDPYNEQFF. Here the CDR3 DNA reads TGCGCCAGCAGTCAACCGGGACAGGGGGACCCCTACAATGAGCAGTTCTTC.

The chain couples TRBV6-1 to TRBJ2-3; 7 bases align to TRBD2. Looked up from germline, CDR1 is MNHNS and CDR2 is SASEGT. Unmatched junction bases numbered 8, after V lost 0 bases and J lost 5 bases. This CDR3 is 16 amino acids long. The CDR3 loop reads CASSEATSGGVDTQYF. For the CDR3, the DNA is TGTGCCAGCAGTGAAGCCACCAGTGGGGGGGTAGATACGCAGTATTTT.

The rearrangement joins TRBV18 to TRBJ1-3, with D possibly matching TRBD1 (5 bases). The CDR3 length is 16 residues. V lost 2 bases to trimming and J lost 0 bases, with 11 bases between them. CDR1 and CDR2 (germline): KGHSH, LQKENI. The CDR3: CASSPRQPSSGNTIYF. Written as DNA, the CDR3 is TGTGCCAGCTCACCAAGACAGCCTAGCTCTGGAAACACCATATATTTT.

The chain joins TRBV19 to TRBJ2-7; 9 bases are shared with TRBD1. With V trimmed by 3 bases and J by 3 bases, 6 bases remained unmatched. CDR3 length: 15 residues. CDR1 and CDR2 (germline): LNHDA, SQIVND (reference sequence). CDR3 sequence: CASSIQGQGFYEQYF. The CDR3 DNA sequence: TGTGCCAGTAGTATCCAAGGACAGGGGTTCTACGAGCAGTACTTC.

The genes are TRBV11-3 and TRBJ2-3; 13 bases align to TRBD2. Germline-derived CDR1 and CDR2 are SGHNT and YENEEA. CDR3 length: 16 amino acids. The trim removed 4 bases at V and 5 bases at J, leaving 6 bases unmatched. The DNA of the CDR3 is TGTGCCAGCAGCTCGGGGACTAGCGGGACGGAAGATACGCAGTATTTT. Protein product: CASSSGTSGTEDTQYF.

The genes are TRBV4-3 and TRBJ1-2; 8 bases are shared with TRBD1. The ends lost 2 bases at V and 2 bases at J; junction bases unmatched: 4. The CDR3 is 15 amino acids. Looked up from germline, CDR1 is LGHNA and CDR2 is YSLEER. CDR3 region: CASSQQTGENYGYTF. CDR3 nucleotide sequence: TGCGCCAGCAGCCAACAGACAGGGGAAAACTATGGCTACACCTTC.

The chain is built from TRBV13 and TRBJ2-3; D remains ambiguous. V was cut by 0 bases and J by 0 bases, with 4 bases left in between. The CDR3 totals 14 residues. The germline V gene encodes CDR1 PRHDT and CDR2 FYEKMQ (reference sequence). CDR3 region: CASSLGRSTDTQYF. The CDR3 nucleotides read TGTGCCAGCAGCTTAGGGCGGAGCACAGATACGCAGTATTTT.

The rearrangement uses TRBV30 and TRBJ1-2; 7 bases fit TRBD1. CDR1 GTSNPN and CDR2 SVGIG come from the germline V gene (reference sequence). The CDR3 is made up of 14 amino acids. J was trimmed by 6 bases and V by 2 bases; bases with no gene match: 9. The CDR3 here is CAWSRIGTADGYTF. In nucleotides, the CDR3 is TGTGCCTGGAGTAGGATTGGGACAGCCGATGGCTACACCTTC. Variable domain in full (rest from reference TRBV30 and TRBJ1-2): SQTIHQWPATLVQPVGSPLSLECTVEGTSNPNLYWYRQAAGRGLQLLFYSVGIGQISSEVPQNLSASRPQDRQFILSSKKLLLSDSGFYLCAWSRIGTADGYTFGSGTRLTVV.

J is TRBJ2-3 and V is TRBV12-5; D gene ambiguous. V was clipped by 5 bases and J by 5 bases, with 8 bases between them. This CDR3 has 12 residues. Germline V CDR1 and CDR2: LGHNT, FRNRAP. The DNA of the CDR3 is TGTGCTAGTGGTCCCCGCGGAGATACGCAGTATTTT. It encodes CASGPRGDTQYF.

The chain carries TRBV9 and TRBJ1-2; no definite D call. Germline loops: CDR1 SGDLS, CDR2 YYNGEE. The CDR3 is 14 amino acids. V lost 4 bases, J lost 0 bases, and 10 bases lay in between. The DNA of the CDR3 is TGTGCCAGCAGCTCAATTACATCTAACTATGGCTACACCTTC. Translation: CASSSITSNYGYTF.

As DNA, the CDR3 is TGTGCCAGCAGGGGACAGTTCAGCTCCTACGAGCAGTACTTC. Protein: CASRGQFSSYEQYF. V is TRBV2 and J is TRBJ2-7; 7 bases line up with TRBD1. The V segment lost 6 bases and the J segment 0 bases; nucleotides outside the gene matches: 5. The CDR3 extends over 14 amino acids. Germline CDR1 and CDR2: SNHLY and FYNNEI.

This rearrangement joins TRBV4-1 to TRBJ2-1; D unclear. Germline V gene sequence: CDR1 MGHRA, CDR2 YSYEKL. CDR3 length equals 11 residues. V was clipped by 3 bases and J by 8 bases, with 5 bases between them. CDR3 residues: CASSHRDEQFF. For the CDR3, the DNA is TGCGCCAGCAGCCACCGGGATGAGCAGTTCTTC.

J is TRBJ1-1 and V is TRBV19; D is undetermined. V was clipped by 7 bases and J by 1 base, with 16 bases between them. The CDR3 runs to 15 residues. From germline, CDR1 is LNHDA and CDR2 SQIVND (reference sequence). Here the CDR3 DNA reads TGTGCCAGTAATTTCTTTGTACAGAAGAACACTGAAGCTTTCTTT. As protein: CASNFFVQKNTEAFF.

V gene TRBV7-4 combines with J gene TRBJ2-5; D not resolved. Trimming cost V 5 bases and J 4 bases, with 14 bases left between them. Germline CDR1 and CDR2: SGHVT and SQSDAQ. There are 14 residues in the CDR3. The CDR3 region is CASSPSTPGETQYF. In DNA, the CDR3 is TGTGCCAGCAGCCCATCCACCCCAGGAGAGACCCAGTACTTC.

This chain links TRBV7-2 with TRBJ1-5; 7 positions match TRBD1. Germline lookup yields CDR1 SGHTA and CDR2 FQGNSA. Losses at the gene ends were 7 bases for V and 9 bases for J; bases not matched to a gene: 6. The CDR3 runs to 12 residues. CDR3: CASTSNRGPQHF. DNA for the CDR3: TGTGCCAGCACCTCAAACAGGGGGCCCCAGCATTTT.

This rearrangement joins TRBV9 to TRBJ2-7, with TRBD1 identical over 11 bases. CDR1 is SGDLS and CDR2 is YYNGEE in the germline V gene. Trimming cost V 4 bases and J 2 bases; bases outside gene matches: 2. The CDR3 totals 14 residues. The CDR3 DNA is TGTGCCAGCAGCACGGGACAGGGGGCCTACGAGCAGTACTTC. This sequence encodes CASSTGQGAYEQYF.

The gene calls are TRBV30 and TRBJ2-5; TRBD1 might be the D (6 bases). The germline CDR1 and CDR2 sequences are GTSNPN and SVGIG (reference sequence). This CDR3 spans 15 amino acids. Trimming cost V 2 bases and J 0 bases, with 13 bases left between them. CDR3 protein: CAWSPLRGYQETQYF. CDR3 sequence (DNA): TGTGCCTGGAGTCCGCTAAGGGGGTACCAAGAGACCCAGTACTTC.

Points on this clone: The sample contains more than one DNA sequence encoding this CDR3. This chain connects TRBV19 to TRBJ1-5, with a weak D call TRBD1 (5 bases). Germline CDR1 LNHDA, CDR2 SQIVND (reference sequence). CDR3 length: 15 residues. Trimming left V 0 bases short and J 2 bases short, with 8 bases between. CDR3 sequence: CASSIDRVGNQPQHF. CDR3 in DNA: TGTGCCAGTAGTATAGACAGGGTGGGCAATCAGCCCCAGCATTTT.

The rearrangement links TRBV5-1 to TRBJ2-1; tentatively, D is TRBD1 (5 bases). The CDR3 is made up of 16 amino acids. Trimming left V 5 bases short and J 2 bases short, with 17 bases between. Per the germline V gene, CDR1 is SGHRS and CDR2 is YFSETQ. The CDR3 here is CASSVNGRGTYNEQFF. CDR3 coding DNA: TGCGCCAGCAGTGTCAATGGAAGGGGAACCTACAATGAGCAGTTCTTC.

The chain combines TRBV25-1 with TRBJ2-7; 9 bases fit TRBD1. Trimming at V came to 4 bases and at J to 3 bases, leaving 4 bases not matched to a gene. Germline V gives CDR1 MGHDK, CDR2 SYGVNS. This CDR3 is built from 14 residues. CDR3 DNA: TGTGCCAGCAGTGCACAGGGGGCAAACTACGAGCAGTACTTC. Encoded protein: CASSAQGANYEQYF.

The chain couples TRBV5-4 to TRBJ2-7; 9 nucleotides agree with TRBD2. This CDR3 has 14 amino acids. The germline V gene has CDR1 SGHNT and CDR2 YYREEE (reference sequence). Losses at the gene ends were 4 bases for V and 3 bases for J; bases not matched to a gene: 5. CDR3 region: CASSPNSGGYEQYF. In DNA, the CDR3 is TGTGCCAGCAGCCCTAATAGCGGGGGCTACGAGCAGTACTTC.

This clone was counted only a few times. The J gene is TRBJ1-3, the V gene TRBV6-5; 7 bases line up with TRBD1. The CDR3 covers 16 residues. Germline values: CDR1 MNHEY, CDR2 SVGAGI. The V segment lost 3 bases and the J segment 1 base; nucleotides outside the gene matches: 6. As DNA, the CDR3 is TGTGCCAGCAGTTATGGGACAGAGAAGTCTGGAAACACCATATATTTT. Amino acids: CASSYGTEKSGNTIYF.

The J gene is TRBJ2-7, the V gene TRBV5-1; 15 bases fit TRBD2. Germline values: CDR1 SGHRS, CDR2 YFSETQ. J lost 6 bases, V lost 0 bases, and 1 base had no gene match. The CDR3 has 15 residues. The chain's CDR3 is CASSLEGLAGGEQYF. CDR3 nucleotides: TGCGCCAGCAGCTTGGAGGGACTAGCGGGAGGCGAGCAGTACTTC.